The 22 T cell receptor beta chains below come from one sample, sequenced in a study of cytomegalovirus exposure and HLA in healthy donors. The PCR ran on 60 Vbeta and 13 Jbeta primers. Produced via immunoSEQ multiplex PCR; TCRdb's table is partial and in-frame only. The table records around 200,000 clones, more than 75% of them present only once. Sequencing input: PBMCs. The receptors stem from a woman under 30 in good health and CMV-seronegative.

The rearrangement joins TRBV5-1 to TRBJ1-4; D perhaps matches TRBD1 (6 bases). V was trimmed by 4 bases and J by 6 bases, leaving 19 bases between them. CDR1 is SGHRS, CDR2 YFSETQ, per germline. The CDR3 loop spans 16 amino acids. CDR3 region: CASSAGLGGLDEKLFF. CDR3 DNA: TGCGCCAGCAGCGCCGGGTTAGGGGGTTTGGATGAAAAACTGTTTTTT.

This sequence joins TRBV29-1 and TRBJ2-3; TRBD2 agrees at 7 bases. CDR3 length equals 13 residues. V lost 3 bases, J lost 8 bases, and 8 bases stayed unmatched. Germline V lookup: CDR1 SQVTM, CDR2 ANQGSEA. This chain's CDR3 is CSVEGGVVSTQYF. CDR3 bases: TGCAGCGTTGAGGGAGGGGTTGTGTCTACGCAGTATTTT.

V gene TRBV10-1 combines with J gene TRBJ2-1; 9 bases agree with TRBD2. This CDR3 spans 16 amino acids. Germline CDR1 and CDR2: WNHNN and SYGVQD (reference sequence). Trimming cost V 2 bases and J 8 bases; bases outside gene matches: 10. CDR3 region: CASSETSGSLSDEQFF. The CDR3 DNA sequence: TGCGCCAGCAGTGAGACTAGCGGGTCCCTCTCTGATGAGCAGTTCTTC.

The gene calls are TRBV7-9 and TRBJ2-1, with TRBD1 identical over 9 bases. CDR1 SEHNR and CDR2 FQNEAQ come from the germline V gene (reference sequence). The CDR3 is made up of 15 amino acids. With 5 bases clipped from V and 4 bases from J, the junction kept 6 bases outside the gene matches. CDR3 sequence (DNA): TGTGCCAGCAGCCTGGGACAGGGCCCTTACAATGAGCAGTTCTTC. Amino acids: CASSLGQGPYNEQFF. Using reference TRBV7-9 and TRBJ2-1 for the parts outside the CDR3, the full variable domain is DTGVSQNPRHKITKRGQNVTFRCDPISEHNRLYWYRQTLGQGPEFLTYFQNEAQLEKSRLLSDRFSAERPKGSFSTLEIQRTEQGDSAMYLCASSLGQGPYNEQFFGPGTRLTVL.

Points on this clone: The germline gene is not matched at one end of the junction; a read error may be the cause. The chain combines TRBV6-1 with TRBJ1-6; TRBD1 might be the D (6 bases). The CDR3 contains 11 residues. The germline V gene encodes CDR1 MNHNS and CDR2 SASEGT. The CDR3 loop reads CASTQQGFPIF. In nucleotides, the CDR3 is TGTGCCAGCACTCAACAGGGATTCCCGATATTT.

The chain has TRBV13 and TRBJ2-1; a possible D gene is TRBD2 (6 bases). The CDR3 spans 13 residues. Trimming removed 4 bases from V and 12 bases from J, with 16 bases in between. Germline values: CDR1 PRHDT, CDR2 FYEKMQ (reference sequence). DNA for the CDR3: TGTGCCAGCAGCTCCGGGACTCCGTTAGGGCAGTTCTTC. Protein product: CASSSGTPLGQFF.

This chain connects TRBV7-9 to TRBJ2-7; D possibly corresponds to TRBD1 (6 bases). V was clipped by 5 bases and J by 0 bases, with 14 bases between them. Looked up from germline, CDR1 is SEHNR and CDR2 is FQNEAQ (reference sequence). This CDR3 has 15 amino acids. The chain's CDR3 is CASSPQGLSSYEQYF. The CDR3 region has the DNA TGTGCCAGCAGCCCGCAGGGGCTTAGCTCCTACGAGCAGTACTTC.

The chain couples TRBV19 to TRBJ2-5; D is perhaps TRBD1 (6 bases). Germline CDR1 reads LNHDA; CDR2 reads SQIVND (reference sequence). This CDR3 is 15 amino acids long. Deletions cut 5 bases from V and 1 base from J, with 14 bases between. DNA of the CDR3: TGTGCCAGTAGTGCGACCACAGGGCTCCAAGAGACCCAGTACTTC. It codes for CASSATTGLQETQYF.

The chain employs TRBV6-5 and TRBJ1-5; D is undetermined. This CDR3 contains 12 residues. From germline, CDR1 is MNHEY and CDR2 SVGAGI. V was clipped by 11 bases and J by 2 bases, with 10 bases between them. CDR3 sequence reads: CAPERGNQPQHF. The CDR3 nucleotides read TGTGCCCCCGAGAGGGGCAATCAGCCCCAGCATTTT.

This chain links TRBV9 with TRBJ2-1, with a possible D match to TRBD2 (6 bases). Germline V gene data show CDR1 as SGDLS and CDR2 as YYNGEE. V dropped 2 bases and J dropped 5 bases, with 8 bases sitting between them. The CDR3 consists of 13 residues. Here the CDR3 DNA reads TGTGCCAGCAGCGTGGGACTGCACAATGAGCAGTTCTTC. Encoded protein: CASSVGLHNEQFF.

The chain recombines TRBV6-5 with TRBJ1-2; D is undetermined. V was shortened by 6 bases and J by 1 base, with 9 bases between the two germline ends. Germline lookup yields CDR1 MNHEY and CDR2 SVGAGI. This CDR3 has 13 residues. DNA for the CDR3: TGTGCCAGCAGACGTTCGGGTAACTATGGCTACACCTTC. Protein: CASRRSGNYGYTF.

V gene TRBV6-4 combines with J gene TRBJ2-1, with 9 nucleotides matching TRBD1. Germline CDR1 and CDR2: MRHNA and SNTAGT. The CDR3 covers 14 residues. V gave up 1 base and J gave up 7 bases; unmatched junction bases: 2. CDR3 nucleotides: TGTGCCAGCAGTGACTGGGACAGGGATAATGAGCAGTTCTTC. This sequence encodes CASSDWDRDNEQFF.

The chain links TRBV19 to TRBJ1-4; D may be TRBD1 (6 bases). The CDR3 covers 15 residues. Germline values: CDR1 LNHDA, CDR2 SQIVND (reference sequence). V was shortened by 3 bases and J by 8 bases, with 16 bases between the two germline ends. CDR3 sequence: CASSIQTGVSEKLFF. CDR3 coding DNA: TGTGCCAGTAGTATCCAGACAGGCGTGAGCGAAAAACTGTTTTTT.

The V gene is TRBV25-1, the J gene TRBJ1-1, with 11 bases identical to TRBD1. The CDR3 contains 16 residues. Germline V CDR1 and CDR2: MGHDK, SYGVNS. V trimming: 6 bases; J trimming: 1 base; junction bases outside the gene matches: 7. DNA of the CDR3: TGTGCCAGCAGCAGGGGACAGGGGGATTGGAACACTGAAGCTTTCTTT. This sequence encodes CASSRGQGDWNTEAFF.

This sequence joins TRBV12-2 and TRBJ1-2; the tabulated D call, TRBD1, remains unverified against the DNA. TRBV12-2 is assigned pseudogene status. The CDR3 runs 14 residues. The CDR3 DNA is TGTGCAAGTCGCTCCAAAAGGGGGCACTATGGCTACACCTTC. This gives the protein CASRSKRGHYGYTF.

This clone was found a few times. This chain connects TRBV7-9 to TRBJ1-1; 9 nucleotides align to TRBD1. Germline V gene lookup returns CDR1 SEHNR and CDR2 FQNEAQ (reference sequence). The CDR3 is 12 residues long. The V and J ends lost 4 bases and 7 bases, in that order; junction bases with no gene match: 1. CDR3 sequence reads: CASSSGQGEAFF. The CDR3 bases are TGTGCCAGCAGCTCGGGACAGGGTGAAGCTTTCTTT.

The CDR3 nucleotides are TGTGCCAGTAGTTTTACCGGGACAATCCTTGAGACCCAGTACTTC. This sequence encodes CASSFTGTILETQYF. This chain uses TRBV19 with TRBJ2-5, with D maybe TRBD1 (6 bases). The germline V and J ends were trimmed by 5 bases and 5 bases, with 18 bases remaining between them. From germline, CDR1 is LNHDA and CDR2 SQIVND (reference sequence). This CDR3 spans 15 amino acids.

In its sample, this clone was seen a few times. The chain uses TRBV19 and TRBJ2-7; TRBD2 agrees at 11 bases. V lost 2 bases to trimming and J lost 4 bases; unmatched junction nucleotides: 1. The CDR3 is 14 amino acids. Germline assignment: CDR1 LNHDA and CDR2 SQIVND (reference sequence). The CDR3 here is CASSITSGSYEQYF. CDR3 nucleotide sequence: TGTGCCAGTAGTATAACTAGCGGGAGTTACGAGCAGTACTTC.

This clone has only one observation. The rearrangement links TRBV4-2 to TRBJ2-1; D not certain. From germline, CDR1 is LGHNA and CDR2 YNFKEQ. This CDR3 region has 13 residues. Trimming took 3 bases from V and 0 from J, leaving 3 bases between them. The CDR3 spells CASSQSSYNEQFF. The CDR3 bases are TGTGCCAGCAGCCAGAGCTCCTACAATGAGCAGTTCTTC.

This clone was found a few times. CDR3 bases: TGCGCCAGCAGTCAATCGGGGCTAGCGGGAGGGGATTGTACAGATACGCAGTATTTT. Translating it yields CASSQSGLAGGDCTDTQYF. The chain has TRBV23-1 and TRBJ2-3, with 12 bases fitting TRBD2. TRBV23-1 is assigned to the ORF class and has an uncertain function. The CDR3 is 19 residues long. J lost 3 bases, V lost 0 bases, and 10 bases had no gene match.

The gene calls are TRBV12-5 and TRBJ2-3, with D perhaps matching TRBD1 (5 bases). CDR1 and CDR2 (germline): LGHNT, FRNRAP. The CDR3 consists of 15 residues. V was shortened by 1 base and J by 2 bases, with 10 bases between the two germline ends. The CDR3 DNA is TGTGCTAGTGGTTTGGGGCTGGGGCCCACAGATACGCAGTATTTT. Translated, it gives CASGLGLGPTDTQYF.

The rearrangement links TRBV30 to TRBJ1-2; D perhaps matches TRBD1 (6 bases). CDR1 GTSNPN and CDR2 SVGIG come from the germline V gene (reference sequence). This CDR3 spans 15 amino acids. The V end lost 2 bases, the J end lost 7 bases, and 20 bases lay between the germline ends. This CDR3 is CAWSLGDRRVSGYTF. The DNA for the CDR3 is TGTGCCTGGAGTCTTGGAGACAGGCGGGTTAGTGGCTACACCTTC. The full variable domain, its missing parts supplied by reference TRBV30 and TRBJ1-2, is SQTIHQWPATLVQPVGSPLSLECTVEGTSNPNLYWYRQAAGRGLQLLFYSVGIGQISSEVPQNLSASRPQDRQFILSSKKLLLSDSGFYLCAWSLGDRRVSGYTFGSGTRLTVV.